This T cell receptor beta chain was sequenced in a study of shared clonotypes between healthy human individuals. On the study more broadly: Plates per donor: three CD4 naive, three CD4 memory, two CD8 naive, one CD8 memory. Study findings and constraints: Rarefaction showed that sequencing of sorted subsets was incomplete (despite large depth).

Germline CDR1 GTSNPN, CDR2 SVGIG (reference sequence). Trimming took 3 bases from V and 7 from J, leaving 13 bases between them. This CDR3 is 13 amino acids long. Of note for this clone: Its antigen is still unknown.

Method: immunoSEQ multiplex PCR; TCRdb's copy keeps in-frame clones and lacks some. Of over a million clones in the sample, 70% to 80% were seen once. The sequence was collected from a man younger than 30 in good health. Some clones in this sample may be carry-over from other donors' samples. The rearrangement uses TRBV30 and TRBJ1-5; D uncertain. Sequenced input: memory CD4+ T cells from PBMCs. The subset was: CD45RA-negative fraction. The CDR3 DNA follows: TGTGCCTGGAGAGGCGACTCAGGCCAGCCCCAGCATTTT. It specifies CAWRGDSGQPQHF.